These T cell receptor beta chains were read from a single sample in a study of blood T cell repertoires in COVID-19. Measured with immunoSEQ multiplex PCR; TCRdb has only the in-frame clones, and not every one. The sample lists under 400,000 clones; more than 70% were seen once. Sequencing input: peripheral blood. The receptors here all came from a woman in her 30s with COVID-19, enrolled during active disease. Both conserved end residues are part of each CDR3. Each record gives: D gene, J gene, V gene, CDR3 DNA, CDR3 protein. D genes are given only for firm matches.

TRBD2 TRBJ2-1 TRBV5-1 TGCGCCAGCAGCTTGTTAGCGGGGGCCTACAATGAGCAGTTCTTC CASSLLAGAYNEQFF
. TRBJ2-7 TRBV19 TGTGCCAGTAGTATCTCAGGTTACGACGAGCAGTACTTC CASSISGYDEQYF
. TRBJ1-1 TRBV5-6 TGTGCCAGCAGCTTGGGGGCAGGGCGGACTGAAGCTTTCTTT CASSLGAGRTEAFF
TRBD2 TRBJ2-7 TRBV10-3 TGTGCCATCAGTGAGTCTTCCGGGACTAGCGGGCTCTACTCCTACGAGCAGTACTTC CAISESSGTSGLYSYEQYF
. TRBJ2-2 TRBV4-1 TGCGCCAGCAGCCAGGGGGAAATAGCGGCGAACACCGGGGAGCTGTTTTTT CASSQGEIAANTGELFF
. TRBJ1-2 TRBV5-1 TGCGCCAGCAGCTTTGGTCAGGGCAGGGGCTACACCTTC CASSFGQGRGYTF
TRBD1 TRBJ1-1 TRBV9 TGTGCCAGCAGCGTAGATGGACAGGGGGTCACTGAAGCTTTCTTT CASSVDGQGVTEAFF
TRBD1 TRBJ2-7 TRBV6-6 TGTGCCAGCAGTTCGGGACAGGGAGACTACGAGCAGTACTTC CASSSGQGDYEQYF
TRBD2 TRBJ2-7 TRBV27 TGTGCCAGCAGTTTACAGACTAGCGGGCCCTACGAGCAGTACTTC CASSLQTSGPYEQYF
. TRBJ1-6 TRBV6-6 TGTGCCAGCAGTTACTCAGGGGCGAGTTCACCCCTCCACTTT CASSYSGASSPLHF
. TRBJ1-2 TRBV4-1 TGCGCCAGCAGCCAAGAGCCTTTACAAAAGAATGGCTACACCTTC CASSQEPLQKNGYTF
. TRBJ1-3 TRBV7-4 TGTGCCAGCAATCCAGAACGGGGACACCCGAGCTCTGGAAACACCATATATTTT CASNPERGHPSSGNTIYF
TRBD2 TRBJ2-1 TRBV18 TGTGCCAGCTCACCAAGAGTGACTGGCGGGAGGGCCAACAATGAGCAGTTCTTC CASSPRVTGGRANNEQFF
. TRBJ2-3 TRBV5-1 TGCGCCAGCAGCTTGGGATACGGGAGCTTGGCAGATACGCAGTATTTT CASSLGYGSLADTQYF
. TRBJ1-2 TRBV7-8 TGTGCCACCGAGGGTCCCAACTATGGCTACACCTTC CATEGPNYGYTF
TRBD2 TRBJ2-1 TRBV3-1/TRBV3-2 TGTGCCAGCAGCCAAGAGAGTAGCGGGACCGGGGCCTTCTACAATGAGCAGTTCTTC CASSQESSGTGAFYNEQFF